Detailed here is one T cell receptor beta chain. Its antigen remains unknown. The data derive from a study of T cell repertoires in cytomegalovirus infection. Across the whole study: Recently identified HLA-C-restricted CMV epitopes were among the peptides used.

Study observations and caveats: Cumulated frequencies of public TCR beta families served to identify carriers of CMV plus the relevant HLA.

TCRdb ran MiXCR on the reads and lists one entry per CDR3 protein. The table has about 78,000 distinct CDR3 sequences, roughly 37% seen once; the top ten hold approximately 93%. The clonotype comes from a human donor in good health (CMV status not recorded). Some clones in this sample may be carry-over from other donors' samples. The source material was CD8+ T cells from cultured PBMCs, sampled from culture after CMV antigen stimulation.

CDR3: CASSLGWVEQFF. CDR3 DNA: TGTGCCAGCAGCTTAGGCTGGGTTGAGCAGTTCTTC. The chain uses TRBV7-9 and TRBJ2-1, with unresolved D. This CDR3 region has 12 residues. Trimming took off 1 base at V and 9 bases at J, with 7 bases between the two ends. CDR1 and CDR2 from the germline V gene are SEHNR and FQNEAQ (reference sequence).